This is a list of T cell receptor beta chains from one sample in a study of T cells in Graves' hyperthyroidism and ophthalmopathy. From the multiplex PCR reads, TCRdb called clonotypes with MiXCR, one entry per CDR3 protein. Of more than 300,000 distinct CDR3 sequences listed, less than 15% are singletons. Sequenced input: blood. Every receptor here comes from a woman aged 18-29 years with Graves' hyperthyroidism. CDR3s include the opening cysteine and the closing phenylalanine or tryptophan. Fields, in order: CDR3 DNA, CDR3 protein, J gene, V gene, clone size, D gene. A D gene is named only where the DNA matches it firmly. Part of the rows lack a size; the others show once, few, many or a class for expanded clones.

DNA: TGTGCCAGCAGCTTGGTGGACAGGGGTATCTCTGGGGCCAACGTCCTGACTTTC; CDR3: CASSLVDRGISGANVLTF; J: TRBJ2-6; V: TRBV5-6; size: NA; D: TRBD1
DNA: TGTGCCAGCAGTTTGCTCGACAGTTATCAGCCCCAGCATTTT; CDR3: CASSLLDSYQPQHF; J: TRBJ1-5; V: TRBV6-9; size: few; D: NA
DNA: TGCAGCGGGGGGGGTGAAAACATTCAGTACTTC; CDR3: CSGGGENIQYF; J: TRBJ2-4; V: TRBV29-1; size: NA; D: TRBD2
DNA: TGTGCCAGCAGTGCAGAACCGGACAGTTACTATGGCTACACCTTC; CDR3: CASSAEPDSYYGYTF; J: TRBJ1-2; V: TRBV6-1; size: many; D: NA
DNA: TGCAGCGCTTACCCCGGGACTAGCGGGAGGGCCGAGTTCTTC; CDR3: CSAYPGTSGRAEFF; J: TRBJ2-1; V: TRBV29-1; size: many; D: TRBD2
DNA: TGTGCCAGCAGCGACTCTGGGCAGAACACTGAAGCTTTCTTT; CDR3: CASSDSGQNTEAFF; J: TRBJ1-1; V: TRBV2; size: many; D: NA
DNA: TGTGCCAGCAGTCCGTGGGCGGGAGGGCCGGGGGAGACCCAGTACTTC; CDR3: CASSPWAGGPGETQYF; J: TRBJ2-5; V: TRBV28; size: many; D: TRBD2
DNA: TGTGCCAGCAGTTTATCCCGTGGAGGCAATCAGCCCCAGCATTTT; CDR3: CASSLSRGGNQPQHF; J: TRBJ1-5; V: TRBV12-3/TRBV12-4; size: many; D: NA
DNA: TGCAGTCCCAGGACAGGCCAAGAGACCCAGTACTTC; CDR3: CSPRTGQETQYF; J: TRBJ2-5; V: TRBV20-1; size: few; D: TRBD1
DNA: TGCGCCAGCAGCCAAGAGGCATCCCGAGTTAGGACTGAAGCTTTCTTT; CDR3: CASSQEASRVRTEAFF; J: TRBJ1-1; V: TRBV4-1; size: few; D: NA
DNA: TGTGCCAGCAGCGTAGTGGGGGGTGGCTACACCTTC; CDR3: CASSVVGGGYTF; J: TRBJ1-2; V: TRBV9; size: once; D: NA
DNA: TGCAGTGCTAGCAAAGACCTGGAAAATGAAAAACTGTTTTTT; CDR3: CSASKDLENEKLFF; J: TRBJ1-4; V: TRBV20-1; size: many; D: NA
DNA: TGTGCCAGCAGTTTATGGAAGACAGGGGGCTACTACGAGCAGTACTTC; CDR3: CASSLWKTGGYYEQYF; J: TRBJ2-7; V: TRBV28; size: many; D: TRBD1
DNA: TGTGCCATCAGTGATCCCGGGACAGGCCCTTATCAGCCCCAGCATTTT; CDR3: CAISDPGTGPYQPQHF; J: TRBJ1-5; V: TRBV10-3; size: many; D: TRBD1
DNA: TGTGCCAGCAGCTTACGACAGGGGGCCTACAATGAGCAGTTCTTC; CDR3: CASSLRQGAYNEQFF; J: TRBJ2-1; V: TRBV7-9; size: many; D: TRBD1
DNA: TGTGCCAGCAGCCCAACGGGGGGACTAGCGGACTCCTACGAGCAGTACTTC; CDR3: CASSPTGGLADSYEQYF; J: TRBJ2-7; V: TRBV28; size: many; D: TRBD2
DNA: TGTGCCAGCAACCTAGGGGGCGAAGGTCAGCCCCAGCATTTT; CDR3: CASNLGGEGQPQHF; J: TRBJ1-5; V: TRBV9; size: many; D: TRBD1
DNA: TGCGCCAGCAGCCAAGAGGCAGGGGTCTCCTACAATGAGCAGTTCTTC; CDR3: CASSQEAGVSYNEQFF; J: TRBJ2-1; V: TRBV4-1; size: NA; D: NA
DNA: TGTGCCAGTAGTATCCCGGGGTCAAGGGCCCAGCATTTT; CDR3: CASSIPGSRAQHF; J: TRBJ1-5; V: TRBV19; size: NA; D: NA
DNA: TGTGCCAGCAGTGAAGTCGGGAATGGCTACACCTTC; CDR3: CASSEVGNGYTF; J: TRBJ1-2; V: TRBV6-1; size: many; D: NA
DNA: TGTGCCAGCAGTTACTCCCCCGCCGGGAGCCACACCTACGAGCAGTACTTC; CDR3: CASSYSPAGSHTYEQYF; J: TRBJ2-7; V: TRBV6-2/TRBV6-3; size: many; D: NA
DNA: TGTGCCAGCAGCTTGGTCGGGACTAGGCGGGCGGGGCAGTTCTTC; CDR3: CASSLVGTRRAGQFF; J: TRBJ2-1; V: TRBV5-5; size: many; D: TRBD2
DNA: TGTGCCAGCAGCTTGACAGGGGGGGCCACTGAAGCTTTCTTT; CDR3: CASSLTGGATEAFF; J: TRBJ1-1; V: TRBV11-2; size: NA; D: TRBD1
DNA: TGTGCCAGCTCACCCGGCAGGGCGGAAAAACTGTTTTTT; CDR3: CASSPGRAEKLFF; J: TRBJ1-4; V: TRBV18; size: many; D: NA
DNA: TGTGCCAGCAGCTTAGGGGGCCAGGGGGCGGCCTACAATGAGCAGTTCTTC; CDR3: CASSLGGQGAAYNEQFF; J: TRBJ2-1; V: TRBV11-2; size: NA; D: TRBD1
DNA: TGCGCCAGCAGCTTAAGCAGGACAGAAAGATACAATGAGCAGTTCTTC; CDR3: CASSLSRTERYNEQFF; J: TRBJ2-1; V: TRBV5-1; size: many; D: NA
DNA: TGTGCCAGTACCCGGACCAAACCGTCAGATACGCAGTATTTT; CDR3: CASTRTKPSDTQYF; J: TRBJ2-3; V: TRBV19; size: NA; D: NA
DNA: TGTGCCAGCAGTACTCCGGGGGGGAATCCCTACGAGCAGTACTTC; CDR3: CASSTPGGNPYEQYF; J: TRBJ2-7; V: TRBV6-5; size: NA; D: TRBD2
DNA: TGCAGCGTTGGCGGGACAGGGGCTTCCGATAGCAATCAGCCCCAGCATTTT; CDR3: CSVGGTGASDSNQPQHF; J: TRBJ1-5; V: TRBV29-1; size: NA; D: TRBD1
DNA: TGCGCCAGCAGCCAAGGAGGGGGGCGATTGTCCTACGAGCAGTACTTC; CDR3: CASSQGGGRLSYEQYF; J: TRBJ2-7; V: TRBV4-1; size: few; D: NA
DNA: TGTGCCAGCAGGGGGGGGGCCCGGGGGGGCGAGCAGTACTTC; CDR3: CASRGGARGGEQYF; J: TRBJ2-7; V: TRBV28; size: NA; D: TRBD2
DNA: TGTGCCAGCAGTCCTACAGGGCGAATCGCTGAAGCTTTCTTT; CDR3: CASSPTGRIAEAFF; J: TRBJ1-1; V: TRBV7-2; size: NA; D: NA
DNA: TGTGCCAGTAGTATGAGCGGGACAATCGCCTACGAGCAGTACTTC; CDR3: CASSMSGTIAYEQYF; J: TRBJ2-7; V: TRBV19; size: NA; D: NA
DNA: TGTGCCAGCAGCTTAGCCGGGTACACTGAAGCTTTCTTT; CDR3: CASSLAGYTEAFF; J: TRBJ1-1; V: TRBV7-6; size: many; D: NA
DNA: TGTGCCAGCAGCTTGTGGGAGGACGAGCAGTACTTC; CDR3: CASSLWEDEQYF; J: TRBJ2-7; V: TRBV5-5; size: many; D: NA
DNA: TGCAGTGCTAGAGATCCTCTAGCGGGAGATACGCAGTATTTT; CDR3: CSARDPLAGDTQYF; J: TRBJ2-3; V: TRBV20-1; size: many; D: TRBD2
DNA: TGCGCCAGCAGCGCGGGACTTGGGAGCAATCAGCCCCAGCATTTT; CDR3: CASSAGLGSNQPQHF; J: TRBJ1-5; V: TRBV5-1; size: many; D: NA
DNA: TGTGCCAGCAGCCAAGGCCAAGCCTCCTCTGGAAACACCATATATTTT; CDR3: CASSQGQASSGNTIYF; J: TRBJ1-3; V: TRBV3-1; size: many; D: NA
DNA: TGTGCCAGCACCAACAGAAGGGACAGACGGACTAGCAGAAACACCGGGGAGCTGTTTTTT; CDR3: CASTNRRDRRTSRNTGELFF; J: TRBJ2-2; V: TRBV7-8; size: many; D: NA
DNA: TGTGCCAGCAGCTACGGACTAGCGGCCTACGAGCAGTACTTC; CDR3: CASSYGLAAYEQYF; J: TRBJ2-7; V: TRBV7-2; size: many; D: TRBD2
DNA: TGTGCCAGCAGTTTGAGGGGGGCCTACAATGAGCAGTTCTTC; CDR3: CASSLRGAYNEQFF; J: TRBJ2-1; V: TRBV12-3/TRBV12-4; size: many; D: NA